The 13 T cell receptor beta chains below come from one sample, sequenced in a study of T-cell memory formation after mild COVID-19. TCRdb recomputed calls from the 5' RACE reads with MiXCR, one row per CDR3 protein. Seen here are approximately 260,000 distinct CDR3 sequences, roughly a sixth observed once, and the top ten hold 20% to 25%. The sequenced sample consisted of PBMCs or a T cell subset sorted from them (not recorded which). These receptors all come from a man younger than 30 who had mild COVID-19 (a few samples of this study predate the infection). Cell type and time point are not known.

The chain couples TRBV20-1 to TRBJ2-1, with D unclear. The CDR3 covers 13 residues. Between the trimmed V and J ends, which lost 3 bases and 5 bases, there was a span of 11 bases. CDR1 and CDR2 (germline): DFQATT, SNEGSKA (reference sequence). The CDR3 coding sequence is TGCAGTGCTAGCCCCGCTATAAACAATGAGCAGTTCTTC. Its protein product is CSASPAINNEQFF.

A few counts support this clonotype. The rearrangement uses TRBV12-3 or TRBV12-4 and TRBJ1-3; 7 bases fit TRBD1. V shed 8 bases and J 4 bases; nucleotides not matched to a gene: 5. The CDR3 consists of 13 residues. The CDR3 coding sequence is TGTGCCAGCGGGACAGCCCTCGGAAACACCATATATTTT. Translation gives CASGTALGNTIYF.

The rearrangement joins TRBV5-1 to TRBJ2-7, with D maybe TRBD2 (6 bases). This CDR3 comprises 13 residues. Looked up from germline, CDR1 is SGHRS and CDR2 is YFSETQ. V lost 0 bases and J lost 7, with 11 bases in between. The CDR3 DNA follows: TGCGCCAGCAGCTTGGGGAGGGGTGAGGAGCAGTACGTC. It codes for CASSLGRGEEQYV.

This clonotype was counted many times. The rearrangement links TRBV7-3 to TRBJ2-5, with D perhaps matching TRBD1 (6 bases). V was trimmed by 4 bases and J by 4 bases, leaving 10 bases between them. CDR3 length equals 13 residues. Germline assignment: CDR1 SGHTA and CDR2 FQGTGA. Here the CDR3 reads CASSSQGGETQYF. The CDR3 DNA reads TGTGCCAGCAGCTCACAGGGCGGAGAGACCCAGTACTTC.

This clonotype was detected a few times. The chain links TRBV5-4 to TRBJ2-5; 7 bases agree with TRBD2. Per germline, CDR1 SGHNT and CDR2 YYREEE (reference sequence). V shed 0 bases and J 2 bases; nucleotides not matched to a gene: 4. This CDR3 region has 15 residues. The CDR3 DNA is TGTGCCAGCAGCTTGGCAACGCGGGGGCAAGAGACCCAGTACTTC. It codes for CASSLATRGQETQYF.

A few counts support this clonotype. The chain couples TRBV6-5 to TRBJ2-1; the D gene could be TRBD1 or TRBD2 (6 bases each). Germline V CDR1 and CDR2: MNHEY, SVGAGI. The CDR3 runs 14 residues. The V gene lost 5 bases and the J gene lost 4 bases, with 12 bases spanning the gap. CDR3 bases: TGTGCCAGCAGTCCCGGAGGGGGGTACAATGAGCAGTTCTTC. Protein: CASSPGGGYNEQFF.

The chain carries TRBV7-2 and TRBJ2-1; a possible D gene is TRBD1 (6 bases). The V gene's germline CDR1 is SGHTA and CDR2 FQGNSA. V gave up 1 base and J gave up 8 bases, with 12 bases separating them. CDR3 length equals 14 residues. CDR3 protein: CASSLGNRVDEQFF. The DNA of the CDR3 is TGTGCCAGCAGCTTAGGGAACAGGGTTGATGAGCAGTTCTTC.

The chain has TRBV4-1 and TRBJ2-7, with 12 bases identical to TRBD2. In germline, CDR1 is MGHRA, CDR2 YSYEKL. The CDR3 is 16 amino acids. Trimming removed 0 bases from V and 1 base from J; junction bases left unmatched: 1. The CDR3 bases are TGCGCCAGCAGCCAAGACGGACTAGCGGGGTCCTACGAGCAGTACTTC. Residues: CASSQDGLAGSYEQYF.

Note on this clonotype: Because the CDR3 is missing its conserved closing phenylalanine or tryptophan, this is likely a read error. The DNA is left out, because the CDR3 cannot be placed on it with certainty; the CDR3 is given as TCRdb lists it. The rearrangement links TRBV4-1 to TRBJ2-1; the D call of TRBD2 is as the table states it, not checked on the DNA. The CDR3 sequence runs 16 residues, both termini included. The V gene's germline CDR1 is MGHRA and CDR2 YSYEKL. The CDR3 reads CASSGEVGDFGNEQFL.

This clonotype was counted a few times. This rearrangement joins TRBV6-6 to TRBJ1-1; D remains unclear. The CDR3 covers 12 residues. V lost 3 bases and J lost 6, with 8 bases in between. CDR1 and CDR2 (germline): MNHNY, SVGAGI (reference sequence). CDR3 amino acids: CASSYPQSEAFF. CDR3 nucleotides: TGTGCCAGCAGTTATCCACAGTCTGAAGCTTTCTTT.

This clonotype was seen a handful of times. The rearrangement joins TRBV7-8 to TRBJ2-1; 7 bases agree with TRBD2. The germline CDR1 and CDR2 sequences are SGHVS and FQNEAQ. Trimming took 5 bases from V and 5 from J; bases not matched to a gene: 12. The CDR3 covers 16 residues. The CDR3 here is CASSGGVQRGNNEQFF. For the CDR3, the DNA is TGTGCCAGCAGCGGCGGAGTCCAGCGGGGAAACAATGAGCAGTTCTTC.

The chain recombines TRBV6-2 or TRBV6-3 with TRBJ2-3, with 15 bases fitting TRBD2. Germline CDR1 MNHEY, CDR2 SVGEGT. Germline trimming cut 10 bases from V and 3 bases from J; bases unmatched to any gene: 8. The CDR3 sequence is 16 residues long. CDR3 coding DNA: TGTGCCACCGGACTAGCGGGGGGGCCCTGGACAGATACGCAGTATTTT. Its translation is CATGLAGGPWTDTQYF.

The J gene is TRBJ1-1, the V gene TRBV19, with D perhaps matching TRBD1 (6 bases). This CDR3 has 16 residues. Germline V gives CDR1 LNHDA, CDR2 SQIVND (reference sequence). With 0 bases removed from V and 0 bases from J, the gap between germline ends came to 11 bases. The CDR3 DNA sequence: TGTGCCAGTAGTATAGACTCCGGGACATTGAACACTGAAGCTTTCTTT. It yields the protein CASSIDSGTLNTEAFF. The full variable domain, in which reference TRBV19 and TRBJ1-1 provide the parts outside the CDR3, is DGGITQSPKYLFRKEGQNVTLSCEQNLNHDAMYWYRQDPGQGLRLIYYSQIVNDFQKGDIAEGYSVSREKKESFPLTVTSAQKNPTAFYLCASSIDSGTLNTEAFFGQGTRLTVV.